These 13 T cell receptor beta chains were all obtained from the same sample, sequenced in a study of vaccination effects on CD4 cells after COVID-19. Data came from immunoSEQ multiplex PCR; TCRdb stores just in-frame clones and leaves some out. Of 67,000 or so clones listed, around 81% are singletons. Before sequencing, viral peptide pools were used by the ViraFEST assay to expand antigen-specific CD4+ T cells. The culture ran for around nine days before CD4+ T cells were isolated. The vaccine given was either BNT162b2 or mRNA-1273, in two doses. Which antigens these TCRs recognize remains unknown. Source: CD4+ T cells from PBMCs cultured with HCoV-229E spike peptides, taken after COVID-19 vaccination. These receptors originate from a human donor who received a COVID-19 vaccine.

This clone came up a few times. The chain carries TRBV10-3 and TRBJ2-1, with D possibly matching TRBD1 (6 bases). The CDR3 consists of 12 residues. V lost 6 bases, J lost 8 bases, and 11 bases lay in between. Per the germline V gene, CDR1 is ENHRY and CDR2 is SYGVKD. The CDR3 spells CAISWKGDEQFF. CDR3 sequence (DNA): TGTGCCATCAGCTGGAAGGGGGATGAGCAGTTCTTC.

The chain couples TRBV6-5 to TRBJ1-2; possibly TRBD1 for D (5 bases). CDR3 length: 13 residues. The germline gives CDR1 MNHEY, CDR2 SVGAGI. Between the trimmed V and J ends, which lost 6 bases and 7 bases, there was a span of 15 bases. The CDR3 sequence is CASSRDEIGGYTF. CDR3 nucleotides: TGTGCCAGCAGCCGGGACGAGATTGGTGGCTACACCTTC.

The chain employs TRBV5-1 and TRBJ2-5, with 7 bases matching TRBD1. CDR1 is SGHRS and CDR2 is YFSETQ in the germline V gene. The CDR3 loop spans 14 amino acids. After removal of 4 bases from V and 0 bases from J, the junction contained 3 bases not matched to a gene. CDR3: CASSTGQYQETQYF. CDR3 DNA sequence: TGCGCCAGCAGCACGGGACAGTACCAAGAGACCCAGTACTTC.

This clone came up once. V is TRBV4-1 and J is TRBJ2-3; 10 positions match TRBD1. The V gene's germline CDR1 is MGHRA and CDR2 YSYEKL. The trim removed 1 base at V and 1 base at J, leaving 8 bases unmatched. This CDR3 comprises 18 residues. The CDR3 coding sequence is TGCGCCAGCAGCCAAGTCGGTTTCGGGACAGGGGGCACAGATACGCAGTATTTT. This codes for CASSQVGFGTGGTDTQYF.

The chain uses TRBV7-2 and TRBJ1-4, with D perhaps TRBD1 (6 bases). The CDR3 extends over 15 amino acids. Per germline, CDR1 SGHTA and CDR2 FQGNSA. Trimming took off 5 bases at V and 2 bases at J, with 12 bases between the two ends. As DNA, the CDR3 is TGTGCCAGCAGCAGGGGGGGATCCACTAATGAAAAACTGTTTTTT. Protein: CASSRGGSTNEKLFF.

This clone has more than one count but fewer than ten. The chain recombines TRBV5-1 with TRBJ2-1, with unresolved D. Trimming removed 4 bases from V and 4 bases from J, with 9 bases in between. The germline V gene encodes CDR1 SGHRS and CDR2 YFSETQ. The CDR3 loop spans 13 amino acids. CDR3: CASSPPPYNEQFF. CDR3 sequence (DNA): TGCGCCAGCAGCCCTCCCCCTTACAATGAGCAGTTCTTC.

This clone was seen a handful of times. CDR3 amino acids: CASSADRGDYGYTF. CDR3 bases: TGTGCCAGCAGCGCGGACAGGGGCGACTATGGCTACACCTTC. V usage is TRBV9 and J usage is TRBJ1-2; 9 bases align to TRBD1. Germline V gene data show CDR1 as SGDLS and CDR2 as YYNGEE. The CDR3 length is 14 residues. V shed 3 bases, J shed 3 bases, and the junction held 3 bases outside the gene matches.

The chain has TRBV29-1 and TRBJ1-2; 8 bases fit TRBD1. This CDR3 contains 13 residues. Germline trimming cut 6 bases from V and 8 bases from J; bases unmatched to any gene: 11. Germline CDR1 is SQVTM and CDR2 is ANQGSEA. The CDR3 loop reads CSVSVQGAGGYTF. For the CDR3, the DNA is TGCAGCGTCAGTGTGCAGGGGGCGGGAGGCTACACCTTC.

The rearrangement uses TRBV28 and TRBJ2-5; 10 bases line up with TRBD1. CDR1 is MDHEN and CDR2 is SYDVKM in the germline V gene. V lost 3 bases and J lost 2; bases outside the gene matches: 6. The length of the CDR3 is 16 residues. This CDR3 reads CASSFPGTGVQETQYF. The DNA for the CDR3 is TGTGCCAGCAGTTTCCCCGGGACAGGGGTTCAAGAGACCCAGTACTTC.

This chain connects TRBV2 to TRBJ1-1, with TRBD1 matching 8 bases. The V and J ends lost 6 bases and 6 bases, in that order; junction bases with no gene match: 12. The CDR3 covers 15 residues. CDR1 and CDR2 (germline): SNHLY, FYNNEI. The CDR3 DNA follows: TGTGCCAGCAGGAGACAGGGGCTGACCCTAGCTGAAGCTTTCTTT. Amino acid sequence: CASRRQGLTLAEAFF.

The J gene is TRBJ2-1, the V gene TRBV7-8; D perhaps matches TRBD2 (6 bases). In germline, CDR1 is SGHVS, CDR2 FQNEAQ. The ends were cut back, 6 bases at V and 4 bases at J, with 19 bases in the middle. The CDR3 is made up of 16 amino acids. Here the CDR3 DNA reads TGTGCCAGCAGTTCCAAATGGGACTTCCCTTACAATGAGCAGTTCTTC. As protein: CASSSKWDFPYNEQFF.

The chain employs TRBV19 and TRBJ2-7; 10 positions agree with TRBD1. J lost 7 bases, V lost 6 bases, and 6 bases had no gene match. The length of the CDR3 is 13 residues. The germline CDR1 and CDR2 sequences are LNHDA and SQIVND (reference sequence). Here the CDR3 DNA reads TGTGCCAGTAGCACCGGACAGGGGGGTGAGCAGTACGTC. Its translation: CASSTGQGGEQYV.

The CDR3 DNA follows: TGCGCCAGCAGCTTACAGGGGGTCGATGAAAAACTGTTTTTT. Its protein is CASSLQGVDEKLFF. V is TRBV5-1 and J is TRBJ1-4; the match to TRBD1 covers 8 bases. The CDR3 loop spans 14 amino acids. The germline V gene has CDR1 SGHRS and CDR2 YFSETQ. V lost 2 bases, J lost 6 bases, and 3 bases stayed unmatched.